Listed below are T cell receptor beta chains from one sample, sequenced in a study of control samples from healthy donors and cancer patients. The repertoire was sequenced with immunoSEQ multiplex PCR; TCRdb's copy has only in-frame clones and lacks some. The sample lists tens of thousands of clones, approximately 94% seen once, with approximately 2.5% in the top ten. The specimen was blood. These receptors came from a young woman in good health. CDR3s include the opening cysteine and the closing phenylalanine or tryptophan. Each record gives: V gene, D gene, clone size, J gene, CDR3 protein, CDR3 DNA. D genes are given only for firm matches. Not all rows give a size; the values are once, few, many and, for expanded clones, a class.

>TRBV2|NA|NA|TRBJ1-5
CASSAENSQPQHF
TGTGCCAGCAGTGCTGAGAATAGCCAGCCCCAGCATTTT
>TRBV28|NA|NA|TRBJ1-5
CASSLGATPYSNQPQHF
TGTGCCAGCAGTTTAGGGGCGACCCCCTATAGCAATCAGCCCCAGCATTTT
>TRBV6-1|NA|once|TRBJ1-2
CASSEDSNYGYTF
TGTGCCAGCAGTGAGGACAGTAACTATGGCTACACCTTC
>TRBV10-3|TRBD1|NA|TRBJ1-1
CAIGTGGLNTEAFF
TGTGCCATCGGAACAGGGGGCTTGAACACTGAAGCTTTCTTT
>TRBV3-1/TRBV3-2|TRBD2|NA|TRBJ2-1
CASSQVTGGPLVEQFF
TGTGCCAGCAGCCAAGTTACGGGGGGGCCGCTAGTTGAGCAGTTCTTC
>TRBV6-5|TRBD1|NA|TRBJ2-1
CASSTDRGLHNEQFF
TGTGCCAGCAGCACGGACAGGGGGCTCCACAATGAGCAGTTCTTC
>TRBV2|NA|NA|TRBJ2-6
CASTDQFSGANVLTF
TGTGCCAGCACTGATCAATTCTCTGGGGCCAACGTCCTGACTTTC
>TRBV28|NA|NA|TRBJ2-3
CASTFDDRSRRDTQYF
TGTGCCAGCACCTTCGACGACAGGAGTCGCCGTGATACGCAGTATTTT
>TRBV6-5|NA|NA|TRBJ1-5
CASSYSRQINQPQHF
TGTGCCAGCAGTTACTCGCGACAGATTAATCAGCCCCAGCATTTT
>TRBV24-1|TRBD1|NA|TRBJ2-2
CATSDWRTGNTGELFF
TGTGCCACCAGTGACTGGCGGACAGGGAACACCGGGGAGCTGTTTTTT
>TRBV6-5|NA|NA|TRBJ2-2
CASRGLIFSGELFF
TGTGCCAGCAGGGGCCTCATATTTTCGGGGGAGCTGTTTTTT
>TRBV27|NA|NA|TRBJ1-1
CASSGWMNTEAFF
TGTGCCAGCAGTGGATGGATGAACACTGAAGCTTTCTTT
>TRBV4-1|TRBD2|NA|TRBJ2-2
CARSHAPRRGGAGGELFF
TGCGCCCGCAGCCACGCGCCCCGGCGGGGGGGGGCGGGCGGGGAGCTGTTTTTT
>TRBV3-1/TRBV3-2|TRBD2|NA|TRBJ2-1
CASSQGWRGRISYNEQFF
TGTGCCAGCAGCCAAGGCTGGCGGGGGAGAATTTCCTACAATGAGCAGTTCTTC
>TRBV3-1/TRBV3-2|TRBD2|NA|TRBJ2-1
CASSQGVAGGAQFF
TGTGCCAGCAGCCAAGGGGTAGCGGGGGGCGCCCAGTTCTTC
>TRBV6-5|NA|NA|TRBJ1-1
CASRETVNTEAFF
TGTGCCAGCAGGGAGACAGTAAACACTGAAGCTTTCTTT
>TRBV7-9|NA|NA|TRBJ1-4
CASSLPATNEKLFF
TGTGCCAGCAGCTTACCAGCAACTAATGAAAAACTGTTTTTT
>TRBV7-6|NA|NA|TRBJ2-3
CASSPPLAHPTDTQYF
TGTGCCAGCAGCCCTCCTCTAGCCCACCCCACAGATACGCAGTATTTT
>TRBV5-1|NA|NA|TRBJ2-5
CASSFGIVRAQETQYF
TGCGCCAGCAGCTTCGGAATCGTGCGGGCCCAAGAGACCCAGTACTTC
>TRBV5-1|NA|few|TRBJ1-5
CASSQSGGNQPQHF
TGCGCCAGCAGCCAATCAGGGGGCAATCAGCCCCAGCATTTT
>TRBV3-1/TRBV3-2|NA|NA|TRBJ1-3
CASSHLGTNDAIYF
TGTGCCAGCAGCCACCTCGGGACAAATGATGCCATATATTTT
>TRBV24-1|NA|NA|TRBJ1-2
CATSDAGTAKNYGYTF
TGTGCCACCAGTGATGCCGGGACCGCTAAGAACTATGGCTACACCTTC
>TRBV7-2|TRBD1|NA|TRBJ2-1
CASRRQGSSSYNEQFF
TGTGCCAGCAGGAGACAGGGGTCGAGCTCCTACAATGAGCAGTTCTTC
>TRBV28|TRBD1|NA|TRBJ1-2
CASSFGTGRAYGYTF
TGTGCCAGCAGTTTTGGGACAGGGCGCGCATATGGCTACACCTTC
>TRBV7-8|NA|NA|TRBJ1-1
CASSLVQDTEAFF
TGTGCCAGCAGCTTAGTACAGGACACTGAAGCTTTCTTT
>TRBV4-2|NA|NA|TRBJ2-1
CASSQVPDREQFF
TGTGCCAGCAGCCAAGTTCCAGACAGGGAGCAGTTCTTC
>TRBV5-1|NA|NA|TRBJ1-1
CASIKGPGDDTEAFF
TGCGCCAGCATCAAAGGTCCGGGTGATGACACTGAAGCTTTCTTT
>TRBV10-2|NA|NA|TRBJ1-2
CASSESGRGTTKGNYGYTF
TGCGCCAGCAGTGAGTCAGGGAGGGGGACAACGAAAGGGAACTATGGCTACACCTTC
>TRBV5-4|NA|NA|TRBJ2-3
CASSDRQGGTRADTQYF
TGTGCCAGCAGCGATAGACAGGGAGGGACTCGGGCAGATACGCAGTATTTT
>TRBV7-2|NA|NA|TRBJ1-1
CASSLSRLGTEAFF
TGTGCCAGCAGCTTATCCCGGCTTGGGACTGAAGCTTTCTTT
>TRBV30|NA|NA|TRBJ2-7
CAGARGGSYEQYF
TGTGCGGGAGCGCGAGGGGGCTCCTACGAGCAGTACTTC
>TRBV4-2|TRBD1|NA|TRBJ2-6
CASSQEDRGKFQANVLTF
TGTGCCAGCAGCCAAGAGGACAGGGGGAAATTTCAGGCCAACGTCCTGACTTTC
>TRBV28|NA|NA|TRBJ1-2
CASSFGTNYGYTF
TGTGCCAGCAGTTTCGGGACTAACTATGGCTACACCTTC
>TRBV24-1|NA|NA|TRBJ2-3
CATSDYGGGYTDTQYF
TGTGCCACCAGTGACTACGGAGGCGGTTACACAGATACGCAGTATTTT
>TRBV7-3|NA|once|TRBJ2-1
CASSPSGNEQFF
TGTGCCAGCAGCCCCAGCGGGAATGAGCAGTTCTTC
>TRBV28|TRBD1|NA|TRBJ1-3
CASTDRGTPGNTIYF
TGTGCCAGCACCGACAGGGGGACCCCTGGAAACACCATATATTTT
>TRBV3-1/TRBV3-2|NA|NA|TRBJ1-2
CASSHPVTGGSGYTF
TGTGCCAGCAGCCACCCAGTCACGGGGGGGTCTGGCTACACCTTC
>TRBV18|NA|few|TRBJ1-2
CASSPSLRDYGYTF
TGTGCCAGCTCACCAAGTTTAAGGGACTATGGCTACACCTTC
>TRBV28|NA|once|TRBJ1-3
CASSFPGNTIYF
TGTGCCAGCAGTTTTCCTGGAAACACCATATATTTT
>TRBV19|NA|NA|TRBJ2-1
CASSPWTANNEQFF
TGTGCCAGTAGTCCTTGGACAGCAAACAATGAGCAGTTCTTC